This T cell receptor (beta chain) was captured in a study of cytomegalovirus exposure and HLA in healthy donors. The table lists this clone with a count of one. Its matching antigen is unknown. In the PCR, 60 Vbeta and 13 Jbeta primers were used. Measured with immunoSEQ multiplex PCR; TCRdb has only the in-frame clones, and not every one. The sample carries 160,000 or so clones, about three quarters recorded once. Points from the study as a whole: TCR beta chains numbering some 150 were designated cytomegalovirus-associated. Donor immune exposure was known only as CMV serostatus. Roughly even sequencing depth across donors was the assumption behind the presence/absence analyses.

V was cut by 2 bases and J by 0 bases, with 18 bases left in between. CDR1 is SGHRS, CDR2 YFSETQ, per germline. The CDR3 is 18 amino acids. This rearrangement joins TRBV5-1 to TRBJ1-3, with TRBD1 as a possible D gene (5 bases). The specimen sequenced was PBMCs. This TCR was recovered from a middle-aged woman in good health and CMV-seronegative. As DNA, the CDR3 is TGCGCCAGCAGCTTTAGGGCCGGGGGATTCAGCTCTGGAAACACCATATATTTT. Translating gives CASSFRAGGFSSGNTIYF.